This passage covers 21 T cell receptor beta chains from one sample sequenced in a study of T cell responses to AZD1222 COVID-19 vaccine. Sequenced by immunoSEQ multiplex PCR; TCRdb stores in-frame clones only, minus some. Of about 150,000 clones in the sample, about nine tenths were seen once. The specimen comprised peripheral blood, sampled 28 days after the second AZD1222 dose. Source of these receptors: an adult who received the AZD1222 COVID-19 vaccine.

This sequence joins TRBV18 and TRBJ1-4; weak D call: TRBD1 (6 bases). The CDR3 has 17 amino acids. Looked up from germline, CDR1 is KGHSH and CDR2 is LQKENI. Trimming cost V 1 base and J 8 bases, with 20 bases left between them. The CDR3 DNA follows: TGTGCCAGCTCACCACTAGTCGTTAACAGGGCTTTCGAAAAACTGTTTTTT. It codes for CASSPLVVNRAFEKLFF.

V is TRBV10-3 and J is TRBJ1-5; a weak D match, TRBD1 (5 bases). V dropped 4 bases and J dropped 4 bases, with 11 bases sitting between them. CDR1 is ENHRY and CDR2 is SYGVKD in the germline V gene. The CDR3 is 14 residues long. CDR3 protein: CAISGSAGNQPQHF. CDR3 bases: TGTGCCATCAGTGGATCAGCAGGGAATCAGCCCCAGCATTTT.

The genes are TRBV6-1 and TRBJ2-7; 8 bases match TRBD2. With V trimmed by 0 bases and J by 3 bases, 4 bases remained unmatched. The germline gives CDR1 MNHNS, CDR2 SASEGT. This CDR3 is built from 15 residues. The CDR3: CASSEATAGVYEQYF. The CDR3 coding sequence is TGTGCCAGCAGTGAAGCAACAGCGGGAGTCTACGAGCAGTACTTC.

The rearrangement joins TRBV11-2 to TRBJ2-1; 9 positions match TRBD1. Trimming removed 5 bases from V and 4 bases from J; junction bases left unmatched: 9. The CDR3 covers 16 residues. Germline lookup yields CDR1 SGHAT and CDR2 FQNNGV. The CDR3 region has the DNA TGTGCCAGCAGCCTTGGACAGGGGTTGAGGTACAATGAGCAGTTCTTC. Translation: CASSLGQGLRYNEQFF. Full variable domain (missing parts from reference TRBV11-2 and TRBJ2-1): EAGVAQSPRYKIIEKRQSVAFWCNPISGHATLYWYQQILGQGPKLLIQFQNNGVVDDSQLPKDRFSAERLKGVDSTLKIQPAKLEDSAVYLCASSLGQGLRYNEQFFGPGTRLTVL.

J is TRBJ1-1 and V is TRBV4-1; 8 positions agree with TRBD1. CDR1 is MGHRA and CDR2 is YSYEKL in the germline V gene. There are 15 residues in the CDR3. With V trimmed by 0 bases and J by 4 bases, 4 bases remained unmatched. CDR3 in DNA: TGCGCCAGCAGCCAAGACCGGACAGGGAGCACTGAAGCTTTCTTT. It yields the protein CASSQDRTGSTEAFF.

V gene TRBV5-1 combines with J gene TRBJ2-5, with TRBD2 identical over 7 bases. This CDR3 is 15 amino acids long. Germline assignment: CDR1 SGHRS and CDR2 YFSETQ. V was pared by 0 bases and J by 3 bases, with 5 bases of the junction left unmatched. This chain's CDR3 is CASSLGLGREETQYF. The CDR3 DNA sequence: TGCGCCAGCAGCTTGGGTCTGGGGAGGGAAGAGACCCAGTACTTC.

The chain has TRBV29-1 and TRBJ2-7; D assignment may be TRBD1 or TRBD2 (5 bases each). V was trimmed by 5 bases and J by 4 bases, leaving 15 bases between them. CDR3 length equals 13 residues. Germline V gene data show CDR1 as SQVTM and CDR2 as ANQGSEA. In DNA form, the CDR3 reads TGCAGCGTTTATCAGGGTGGGGGATACGAGCAGTACTTC. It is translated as CSVYQGGGYEQYF.

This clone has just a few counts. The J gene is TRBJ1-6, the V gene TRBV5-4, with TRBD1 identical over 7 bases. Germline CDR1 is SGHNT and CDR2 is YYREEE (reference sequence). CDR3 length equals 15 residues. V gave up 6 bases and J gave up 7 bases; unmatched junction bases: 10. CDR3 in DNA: TGTGCCAGCACCATTTGGGGGACAGAGAATTCACCCCTCCACTTT. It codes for CASTIWGTENSPLHF.

For the CDR3, the DNA is TGTGCCAGCAGCCAGCGGGGGGGAAGCTCCTACGAGCAGTACTTC. The encoded protein is CASSQRGGSSYEQYF. This chain joins TRBV11-1 and TRBJ2-7, with 10 positions matching TRBD2. The CDR3 consists of 15 residues. The germline CDR1 and CDR2 sequences are SGHAT and FQDESV (reference sequence). Unmatched junction bases numbered 4, after V lost 5 bases and J lost 0 bases. Supplemented by reference TRBV11-1 and TRBJ2-7, the full variable domain reads EAEVAQSPRYKITEKSQAVAFWCDPISGHATLYWYRQILGQGPELLVQFQDESVVDDSQLPKDRFSAERLKGVDSTLKIQPAELGDSAMYLCASSQRGGSSYEQYFGPGTRLTVT.

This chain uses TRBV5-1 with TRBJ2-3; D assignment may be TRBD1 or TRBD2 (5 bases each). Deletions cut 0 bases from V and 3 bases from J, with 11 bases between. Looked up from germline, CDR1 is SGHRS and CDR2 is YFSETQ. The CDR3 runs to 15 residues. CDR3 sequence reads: CASSLDRTGTDTQYF. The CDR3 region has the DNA TGCGCCAGCAGCTTGGACAGGACGGGGACAGATACGCAGTATTTT. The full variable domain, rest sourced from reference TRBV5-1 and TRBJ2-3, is KAGVTQTPRYLIKTRGQQVTLSCSPISGHRSVSWYQQTPGQGLQFLFEYFSETQRNKGNFPGRFSGRQFSNSRSEMNVSTLELGDSALYLCASSLDRTGTDTQYFGPGTRLTVL.

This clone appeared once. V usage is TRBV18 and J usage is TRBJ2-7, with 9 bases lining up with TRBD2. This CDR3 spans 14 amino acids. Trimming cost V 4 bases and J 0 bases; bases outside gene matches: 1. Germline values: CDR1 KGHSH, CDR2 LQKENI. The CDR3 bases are TGTGCCAGCTCACATAGCGGGAGCTCCTACGAGCAGTACTTC. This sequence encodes CASSHSGSSYEQYF.

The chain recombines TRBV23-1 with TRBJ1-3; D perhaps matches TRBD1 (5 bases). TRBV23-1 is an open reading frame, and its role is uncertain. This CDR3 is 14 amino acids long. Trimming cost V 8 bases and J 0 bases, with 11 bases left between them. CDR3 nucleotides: TGCGCCAGCCCCCGGGGGAGCTCTGGAAACACCATATATTTT. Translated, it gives CASPRGSSGNTIYF.

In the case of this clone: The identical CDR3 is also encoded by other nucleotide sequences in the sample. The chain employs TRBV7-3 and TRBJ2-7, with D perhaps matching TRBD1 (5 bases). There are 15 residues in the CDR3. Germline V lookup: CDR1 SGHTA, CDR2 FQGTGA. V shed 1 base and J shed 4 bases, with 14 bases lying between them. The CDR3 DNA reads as TGTGCCAGCAGCTTAATACCCGGGCAGGGTTACGAGCAGTACTTC. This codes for CASSLIPGQGYEQYF. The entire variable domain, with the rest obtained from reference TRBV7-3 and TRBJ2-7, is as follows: GAGVSQTPSNKVTEKGKYVELRCDPISGHTALYWYRQSLGQGPEFLIYFQGTGAADDSGLPNDRFFAVRPEGSVSTLKIQRTERGDSAVYLCASSLIPGQGYEQYFGPGTRLTVT.

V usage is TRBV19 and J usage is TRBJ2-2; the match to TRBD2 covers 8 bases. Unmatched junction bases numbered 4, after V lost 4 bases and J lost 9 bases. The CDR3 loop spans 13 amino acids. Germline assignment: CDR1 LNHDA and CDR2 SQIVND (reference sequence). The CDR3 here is CASSNGLARELFF. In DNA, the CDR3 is TGTGCCAGTAGTAACGGACTAGCCCGGGAGCTGTTTTTT.

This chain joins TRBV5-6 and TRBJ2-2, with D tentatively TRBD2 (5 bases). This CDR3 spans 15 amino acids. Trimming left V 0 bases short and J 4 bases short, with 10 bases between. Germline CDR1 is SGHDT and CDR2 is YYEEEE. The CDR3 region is CASSLGPEGTGELFF. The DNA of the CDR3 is TGTGCCAGCAGCTTGGGGCCTGAGGGCACCGGGGAGCTGTTTTTT.

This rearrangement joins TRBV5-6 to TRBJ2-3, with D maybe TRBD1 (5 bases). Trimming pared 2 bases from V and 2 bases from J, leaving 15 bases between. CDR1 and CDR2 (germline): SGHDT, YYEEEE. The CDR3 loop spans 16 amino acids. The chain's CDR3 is CASSFPGRGSTDTQYF. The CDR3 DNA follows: TGTGCCAGCAGCTTTCCCGGTAGGGGATCCACAGATACGCAGTATTTT.

CDR3 loop: CAWSGRPGRRGESPLHF. In DNA form, the CDR3 reads TGTGCCTGGAGTGGCCGGCCTGGCCGACGGGGAGAATCACCCCTCCACTTT. This chain uses TRBV30 with TRBJ1-6, with D uncertain. Germline V lookup: CDR1 GTSNPN, CDR2 SVGIG (reference sequence). V gave up 1 base and J gave up 10 bases, with 23 bases separating them. This CDR3 region has 17 residues.

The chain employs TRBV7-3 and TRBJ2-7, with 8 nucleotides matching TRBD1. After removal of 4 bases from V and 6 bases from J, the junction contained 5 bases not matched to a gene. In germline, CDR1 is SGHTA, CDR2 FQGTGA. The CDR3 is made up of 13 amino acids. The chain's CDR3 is CASSYDRGGEQYF. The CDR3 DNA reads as TGTGCCAGCAGCTACGACAGGGGTGGCGAGCAGTACTTC.

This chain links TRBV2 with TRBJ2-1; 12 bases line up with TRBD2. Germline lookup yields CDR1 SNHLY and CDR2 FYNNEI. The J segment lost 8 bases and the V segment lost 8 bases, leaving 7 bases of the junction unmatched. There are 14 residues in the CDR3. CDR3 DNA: TGTGCCAGCGTAGGACTAGCGGGGATGGATGAGCAGTTCTTC. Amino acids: CASVGLAGMDEQFF.

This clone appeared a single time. CDR3 coding DNA: TGTGCCAGCAGCTCCCCTATAGCGGGAGCATTAAGCGAGCAGTACTTC. This encodes CASSSPIAGALSEQYF. The J gene is TRBJ2-7, the V gene TRBV5-4; 9 bases match TRBD2. Germline CDR1 and CDR2: SGHNT and YYREEE (reference sequence). Trimming took 3 bases from V and 6 from J; bases not matched to a gene: 13. The CDR3 totals 16 residues. Full variable domain (missing parts from reference TRBV5-4 and TRBJ2-7): ETGVTQSPTHLIKTRGQQVTLRCSSQSGHNTVSWYQQALGQGPQFIFQYYREEENGRGNFPPRFSGLQFPNYSSELNVNALELDDSALYLCASSSPIAGALSEQYFGPGTRLTVT.

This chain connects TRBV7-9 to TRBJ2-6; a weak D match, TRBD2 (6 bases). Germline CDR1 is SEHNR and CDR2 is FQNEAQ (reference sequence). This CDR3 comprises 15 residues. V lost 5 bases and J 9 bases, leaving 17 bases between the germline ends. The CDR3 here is CASSRGESGLNVLTF. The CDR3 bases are TGTGCCAGCAGCCGCGGGGAGTCCGGCCTCAACGTCCTGACTTTC.